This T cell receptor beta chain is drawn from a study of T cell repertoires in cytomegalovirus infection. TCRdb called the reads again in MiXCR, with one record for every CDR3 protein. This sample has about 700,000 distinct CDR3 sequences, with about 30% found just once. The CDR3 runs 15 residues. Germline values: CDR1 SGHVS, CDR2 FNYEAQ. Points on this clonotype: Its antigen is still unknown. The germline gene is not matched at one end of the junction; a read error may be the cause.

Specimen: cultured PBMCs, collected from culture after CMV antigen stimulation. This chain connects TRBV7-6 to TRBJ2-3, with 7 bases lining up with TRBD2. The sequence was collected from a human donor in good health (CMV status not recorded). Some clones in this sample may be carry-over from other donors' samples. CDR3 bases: TGTGGCAGCAGCTTAATGGGGACTATCACAGATACGCAGTATTTT. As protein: CGSSLMGTITDTQYF.